The 15 T cell receptor beta chains reported below all come from one sample, sequenced in a study of T-cell reconstitution after alpha-beta-depleted transplantation in children (dated by TCRdb to the mid-2010s). The library came from PCR. These reads were obtained on an Illumina HiSeq 2500. Molecular barcoding was employed in the preparation of TCR libraries, with unique molecular identifiers being used to normalize TCRbeta repertoire quantification. TCRdb reworked the public reads: Q25 trimming with fastp, MiXCR clone assembly, productive beta chains retained. Rows merge per CDR3 protein into single entries with the most common DNA and genes. For this sample there are around 600,000 distinct CDR3 sequences; roughly 15% appear just once. The biggest ten clones account for approximately 1.1% of the sample. The sample in question was PBMCs from the stem cell graft donor, obtained from the stem cell graft. The source is a human donor who donated a stem cell graft to a child with acute myeloid leukemia.

In this sample, this clonotype turned up many times. CDR3 sequence: CASSYSNRGAGYTF. As DNA, the CDR3 is TGTGCCAGCAGTTACTCGAACAGGGGAGCGGGCTACACCTTC. The chain couples TRBV6-5 to TRBJ1-2, with 7 bases lining up with TRBD1. The CDR3 runs 14 residues. CDR1 MNHEY and CDR2 SVGAGI come from the germline V gene. J lost 8 bases, V lost 0 bases, and 6 bases had no gene match.

The table lists this clonotype with many counts. The chain links TRBV9 to TRBJ2-7; 10 positions agree with TRBD2. Germline CDR1 SGDLS, CDR2 YYNGEE. The CDR3 is 15 amino acids. The V gene end was trimmed by 4 bases and the J gene end by 2 bases; junction bases not matched to a gene: 6. DNA for the CDR3: TGTGCCAGCAGCCCACGTACTAGCGGGGCCTACGAGCAGTACTTC. Translating it yields CASSPRTSGAYEQYF.

The chain has TRBV20-1 and TRBJ2-1; D may be TRBD1 or TRBD2 (5 bases each). The CDR3 contains 17 residues. Germline V CDR1 and CDR2: DFQATT, SNEGSKA (reference sequence). The V gene lost 3 bases and the J gene lost 4 bases, with 22 bases spanning the gap. The CDR3 DNA reads TGCAGTGCTAGCCGGGACCCGCCTTATGGGATGTACAATGAGCAGTTCTTC. This sequence encodes CSASRDPPYGMYNEQFF.

This clonotype turned up a few times. V and J are TRBV6-2 or TRBV6-3 and TRBJ2-7, with 10 bases identical to TRBD1. After removal of 0 bases from V and 3 bases from J, the junction contained 17 bases not matched to a gene. The length of the CDR3 is 20 residues. The germline CDR1 and CDR2 sequences are MNHEY and SVGEGT. The CDR3 DNA sequence: TGTGCCAGCAGTTACTCATCAAGGGACAGGGGACTTGGGGGGGACTACGAGCAGTACGTC. This gives the protein CASSYSSRDRGLGGDYEQYV.

At least ten counts were recorded for this clonotype. The chain combines TRBV12-3 or TRBV12-4 with TRBJ1-2; no reliable D call. This CDR3 is 14 amino acids long. V lost 6 bases to trimming and J lost 2 bases, with 13 bases between them. The CDR3 region has the DNA TGTGCCAGCAGCCCCCTCCCCGGGAACTATGGCTACACCTTC. This gives the protein CASSPLPGNYGYTF.

The chain uses TRBV12-3 or TRBV12-4 and TRBJ1-5; 8 positions agree with TRBD1. There are 16 residues in the CDR3. Trimming cost V 2 bases and J 3 bases; bases outside gene matches: 6. CDR3 residues: CASSLSSQGVNQPQHF. The DNA of the CDR3 is TGTGCCAGCAGTTTATCCTCACAGGGGGTCAATCAGCCCCAGCATTTT.

This clonotype was counted only a few times. The chain recombines TRBV7-2 with TRBJ2-6, with 11 positions matching TRBD1. This CDR3 is built from 17 residues. Germline assignment: CDR1 SGHTA and CDR2 FQGNSA. Trimming took 9 bases from V and 3 from J; bases not matched to a gene: 10. The CDR3 DNA follows: TGTGCCAGTCGTTGGGGACAGGGGGGCCGTGGGGCCAACGTCCTGACTTTC. Amino acid sequence: CASRWGQGGRGANVLTF.

The sample holds a few counts of this clonotype. V and J are TRBV12-3 or TRBV12-4 and TRBJ2-2, with TRBD1 matching over 8 bases. V was pared by 3 bases and J by 7 bases, with 7 bases of the junction left unmatched. The length of the CDR3 is 15 residues. The CDR3 nucleotides read TGTGCCAGCAGTTTCGGGCAGGGGGCGGTCGGGGAGCTGTTTTTT. It codes for CASSFGQGAVGELFF.

This clonotype was recorded a few times. J is TRBJ1-4 and V is TRBV25-1; possibly TRBD1 for D (5 bases). Trimming left V 7 bases short and J 12 bases short, with 18 bases between. This CDR3 has 13 residues. Germline assignment: CDR1 MGHDK and CDR2 SYGVNS. The CDR3 bases are TGTGCCAGCAACGACAGCGGGATAGTGGAACTGTTTTTT. Its protein product is CASNDSGIVELFF.

The V gene is TRBV5-1, the J gene TRBJ2-7; D may be TRBD2 (5 bases). Germline CDR1 and CDR2: SGHRS and YFSETQ. Deletions cut 0 bases from V and 1 base from J, with 8 bases between. CDR3 length: 14 residues. CDR3: CASSLDGDSYEQYF. DNA of the CDR3: TGCGCCAGCAGCTTGGACGGGGATTCCTACGAGCAGTACTTC.

The chain couples TRBV28 to TRBJ2-2; the D is unclear. CDR1 and CDR2 from the germline V gene are MDHEN and SYDVKM. This CDR3 has 14 amino acids. V dropped 3 bases and J dropped 7 bases, with 12 bases sitting between them. CDR3 sequence reads: CASSFAEANGELFF. Here the CDR3 DNA reads TGTGCCAGCAGTTTCGCCGAAGCAAACGGGGAGCTGTTTTTT.

Only a few counts were recorded for this clonotype. This chain connects TRBV10-2 to TRBJ1-2; 8 bases line up with TRBD1. Losses at the gene ends were 11 bases for V and 8 bases for J; bases not matched to a gene: 7. Germline CDR1 and CDR2: WSHSY and SAAADI. The CDR3 extends over 11 amino acids. CDR3 sequence: CAVKTGDGYTF. The CDR3 bases are TGCGCCGTAAAGACAGGGGACGGCTACACCTTC.

This clonotype has a count of ten or more. The chain uses TRBV20-1 and TRBJ1-2; a weak D match, TRBD1 (6 bases). The germline gives CDR1 DFQATT, CDR2 SNEGSKA (reference sequence). CDR3 size: 14 residues. V was trimmed by 4 bases and J by 8 bases, leaving 20 bases between them. The CDR3: CSATGRGGRRGYTF. In nucleotides, the CDR3 is TGCAGTGCTACCGGGAGAGGGGGGCGAAGGGGCTACACCTTC.

The chain has TRBV5-1 and TRBJ2-1; the match to TRBD2 covers 8 bases. V trimming: 4 bases; J trimming: 5 bases; junction bases outside the gene matches: 8. This CDR3 has 15 residues. Germline V CDR1 and CDR2: SGHRS, YFSETQ. CDR3 nucleotide sequence: TGCGCCAGCAGCGGCGGCGGGGGGTCGGACAATGAGCAGTTCTTC. This codes for CASSGGGGSDNEQFF.

This clonotype was observed many times. V is TRBV7-2 and J is TRBJ2-5; D remains unclear. Trimming removed 5 bases at V and 4 bases at J, with 8 bases between. Looked up from germline, CDR1 is SGHTA and CDR2 is FQGNSA. The CDR3 consists of 12 residues. This CDR3 reads CASSPRRETQYF. CDR3 in DNA: TGTGCCAGCAGCCCTCGTCGAGAGACCCAGTACTTC.